This is a list of T cell receptor beta chains from one sample in a study of cytomegalovirus exposure and HLA in healthy donors. Sequencing used immunoSEQ multiplex PCR; TCRdb keeps in-frame clones, though not all of them. The profile covers about 180,000 clones, with approximately 83% appearing a single time and 1.2% taken by the ten largest. The material sequenced was PBMCs. The receptors originated from a boy younger than 10 in good health and CMV-seronegative. Each CDR3 is given with its conserved first and last residue. Fields, in order: D gene, J gene, V gene, clone size, CDR3 DNA, CDR3 protein. D genes are given only for firm matches. Expanded clones get a size class; other rows say once, few or many, or leave the size out.

.	TRBJ2-7	TRBV15	.	TGTGCCACCAGCGCGAGCCCTCTGACAGACACCCACTACGAGCAGTACTTC	CATSASPLTDTHYEQYF
.	TRBJ1-6	TRBV27	.	TGTGCCAGCAGGACCGACAGGCCTATATGGTCACCCCTCCACTTT	CASRTDRPIWSPLHF
.	TRBJ2-5	TRBV9	.	TGTGCCAGCAGCTTCGACCAAGAGACCCAGTACTTC	CASSFDQETQYF
.	TRBJ2-2	TRBV15	.	TGTGCCACCAGCAGAGAGGTAGTAGCGGCGACCGGGGAGCTGTTTTTT	CATSREVVAATGELFF
.	TRBJ1-2	TRBV6-5	.	TGTGCCAGCCGGCCAGGGTCCCAAGGTGGCTACACCTTC	CASRPGSQGGYTF
.	TRBJ2-1	TRBV27	.	TGTGCCAGCCCCGCCCGGGAGCAGTTCTTC	CASPAREQFF
.	TRBJ1-5	TRBV21-1	.	TGTGCCAGCAGCAAAGCCCGCGCTCGGGAGGAGACGTTTAATAGCAATCAGCCCCAGCATTTT	CASSKARAREETFNSNQPQHF
TRBD2	TRBJ2-5	TRBV30	.	TGTGCCTGGAGTAGGACTAGCGGGAGTGGGACCCAGTACTTC	CAWSRTSGSGTQYF
TRBD1	TRBJ1-2	TRBV30	few	TGTGCCTGGAGTGTGACAGGGTATTATGGCTACACCTTC	CAWSVTGYYGYTF
.	TRBJ1-2	TRBV27	once	TGTGCCAGCAGTGAGGGTATGGGCTATGGCTACACCTTC	CASSEGMGYGYTF
.	TRBJ2-1	TRBV19	.	TGTGCCAGTAGTCCGGCTAGGCGGGGCTACAATGAGCAGTTCTTC	CASSPARRGYNEQFF
.	TRBJ1-6	TRBV7-2	few	TGTGCCAGCAGCTTAATAGGGGTGGATTCACCCCTCCACTTT	CASSLIGVDSPLHF
.	TRBJ1-5	TRBV2	.	TGTGCCAGCAGTGAGAGACAGAATAGCAATCAGCCCCAGCATTTT	CASSERQNSNQPQHF
.	TRBJ2-2	TRBV18	.	TGTGCCAGCTCACCTAACAGGGACACCGGGGAGCTGTTTTTT	CASSPNRDTGELFF
TRBD1	TRBJ2-1	TRBV2	.	TGTGCCAGCTTACGATTTTTACAGGGGGATGAGCAGTTCTTC	CASLRFLQGDEQFF
.	TRBJ1-3	TRBV20-1	.	TGCAGTGCGGGAGCTGGAAACACCATATATTTT	CSAGAGNTIYF
.	TRBJ2-5	TRBV30	.	TGTGCCTGGAGTGCTAAGGAGACCCAGTACTTC	CAWSAKETQYF
.	TRBJ2-1	TRBV7-6	once	TGTGCCAGCAGCCCTTTCCCACTCGAGGGGGTTGAGGAGCAGTTCTTC	CASSPFPLEGVEEQFF
.	TRBJ2-1	TRBV2	.	TGTGCCAGCAATATCGGGGGAGTCGTCTACAATGAGCAGTTCTTC	CASNIGGVVYNEQFF
.	TRBJ2-5	TRBV30	.	TGTGCCTGGAGTAGTCTAGCCTTTGCGGAGACCCAGTACTTC	CAWSSLAFAETQYF